One sample yielded the 12 T cell receptor beta chains listed below, sequenced in a study of CD8 T cells in ankylosing spondylitis. Broader study findings: A TCR beta motif made of fewer than ten highly homologous variants seemed typical of ankylosing spondylitis blood.

MiXCR, run by TCRdb on the 5' RACE reads, gives a single entry per CDR3 protein. Among a few hundred thousand distinct CDR3 sequences listed, 7.5% to 9% were seen once. These receptors lack a known antigen. What was sequenced was blood, either unsorted or a sorted T cell fraction (not recorded which). These receptors were obtained from a male donor with ankylosing spondylitis.

This clonotype was counted at least ten times. V gene TRBV5-1 combines with J gene TRBJ2-7; 13 bases are shared with TRBD2. The junction had 11 bases not matched to a gene; V was cut back by 1 base and J by 4 bases. The length of the CDR3 is 18 residues. The germline V gene encodes CDR1 SGHRS and CDR2 YFSETQ. CDR3 sequence (DNA): TGCGCCAGCAGCTTGCAAATTGGACTAGCGGGAGCGATATACGAGCAGTACTTC. Translating it yields CASSLQIGLAGAIYEQYF. Variable domain in full (rest from reference TRBV5-1 and TRBJ2-7): KAGVTQTPRYLIKTRGQQVTLSCSPISGHRSVSWYQQTPGQGLQFLFEYFSETQRNKGNFPGRFSGRQFSNSRSEMNVSTLELGDSALYLCASSLQIGLAGAIYEQYFGPGTRLTVT.

This clonotype was seen a handful of times. This chain uses TRBV10-1 with TRBJ2-3; no reliable D call. This CDR3 has 14 amino acids. The V gene's germline CDR1 is WNHNN and CDR2 SYGVQD (reference sequence). The V and J ends lost 0 bases and 2 bases respectively, with 6 bases between them. For the CDR3, the DNA is TGCGCCAGCAGTGAGTCCCACCCCACAGATACGCAGTATTTT. This sequence encodes CASSESHPTDTQYF.

This clonotype was recorded at least ten times. The J gene is TRBJ1-2, the V gene TRBV7-9, with 9 bases lining up with TRBD1. Unmatched junction bases numbered 5, after V lost 4 bases and J lost 8 bases. Germline CDR1 and CDR2: SEHNR and FQNEAQ (reference sequence). This CDR3 comprises 13 residues. This CDR3 reads CASSWTGESGYTF. DNA of the CDR3: TGTGCCAGCAGCTGGACAGGGGAAAGCGGCTACACCTTC.

This clonotype was seen only a few times. The chain links TRBV5-8 to TRBJ1-5, with unresolved D. The CDR3 length is 12 residues. Trimming took off 3 bases at V and 15 bases at J, with 16 bases between the two ends. Germline V gene lookup returns CDR1 SGHTS and CDR2 YDEGEE. CDR3 coding DNA: TGTGCCAGCAGCTGGTCCGGTTTATTTTGGCATTTT. Its protein product is CASSWSGLFWHF. The whole variable domain, filled in from reference TRBV5-8 and TRBJ1-5, reads EAGVTQSPTHLIKTRGQQATLRCSPISGHTSVYWYQQALGLGLQFLLWYDEGEERNRGNFPPRFSGRQFPNYSSELNVNALELEDSALYLCASSWSGLFWHFGDGTRLSIL.

The chain joins TRBV9 to TRBJ2-6; D is perhaps TRBD1 (6 bases). Germline-derived CDR1 and CDR2 are SGDLS and YYNGEE. This CDR3 is built from 18 residues. Trimming pared 4 bases from V and 0 bases from J, leaving 17 bases between. The CDR3 sequence: CASSPNFRDNSGANVLTF. The DNA of the CDR3 is TGTGCCAGCAGCCCCAACTTCCGGGACAACTCTGGGGCCAACGTCCTGACTTTC.

This rearrangement joins TRBV15 to TRBJ2-3; TRBD1 or TRBD2 may be the D gene (5 bases each). The V gene's germline CDR1 is LNHNV and CDR2 YYDKDF (reference sequence). The V end lost 5 bases, the J end lost 4 bases, and 19 bases lay between the germline ends. CDR3 length: 16 residues. As DNA, the CDR3 is TGTGCCACCAGCGCAGGGACCTCTTCGTTGGCAGATACGCAGTATTTT. Its translation is CATSAGTSSLADTQYF.

This chain uses TRBV2 with TRBJ2-6; no clear D. Germline V lookup: CDR1 SNHLY, CDR2 FYNNEI. This CDR3 spans 16 amino acids. Trimming cost V 0 bases and J 2 bases, with 8 bases left between them. The CDR3 nucleotides are TGTGCCAGCAGTGAAGCGCGGAGCACTGGGGCCAACGTCCTGACTTTC. Translation: CASSEARSTGANVLTF.

This clonotype was counted a few times. The chain recombines TRBV30 with TRBJ1-5; D uncertain. The germline CDR1 and CDR2 sequences are GTSNPN and SVGIG (reference sequence). The CDR3 consists of 15 residues. V was cut by 1 base and J by 0 bases, with 10 bases left in between. The CDR3 reads CAWSDQAASNQPQHF. CDR3 bases: TGTGCCTGGAGTGATCAGGCAGCTAGCAATCAGCCCCAGCATTTT.

This chain links TRBV6-2 or TRBV6-3 with TRBJ2-7; D perhaps matches TRBD2 (5 bases). V was clipped by 2 bases and J by 7 bases, with 18 bases between them. The CDR3 runs to 15 residues. The germline V gene encodes CDR1 MNHEY and CDR2 SVGEGT. In nucleotides, the CDR3 is TGTGCCAGCAGTTACATTAACAGAAATTCGGGGGAGCAGTACTTC. This sequence encodes CASSYINRNSGEQYF.

V usage is TRBV15 and J usage is TRBJ2-1, with 12 bases lining up with TRBD2. The CDR3 runs 16 residues. V dropped 7 bases and J dropped 6; count of bases not matched to a gene: 10. CDR1 is LNHNV and CDR2 is YYDKDF in the germline V gene (reference sequence). The CDR3 coding sequence is TGTGCCACCACCGCCGTAGGACTAGCGGGACCCAATGAGCAGTTCTTC. Translating it yields CATTAVGLAGPNEQFF.

This sequence joins TRBV18 and TRBJ2-1; D could derive from TRBD1 or TRBD2 (5 bases each). The CDR3 extends over 15 amino acids. In germline, CDR1 is KGHSH, CDR2 LQKENI. V lost 1 base and J 7 bases, leaving 14 bases between the germline ends. CDR3 loop: CASSPRGLRDNEQFF. DNA for the CDR3: TGTGCCAGCTCACCACGGGGCTTGAGGGATAATGAGCAGTTCTTC.

This clonotype was observed at least ten times. The chain recombines TRBV7-9 with TRBJ2-1; TRBD1 matches 11 bases. The V segment lost 4 bases and the J segment 2 bases; nucleotides outside the gene matches: 4. CDR1 and CDR2 from the germline V gene are SEHNR and FQNEAQ (reference sequence). The CDR3 totals 16 residues. The chain's CDR3 is CASSYGQGAPYNEQFF. CDR3 coding DNA: TGTGCCAGCAGCTACGGACAGGGGGCTCCCTACAATGAGCAGTTCTTC.